This entry lists 17 T cell receptor beta chains sequenced from one sample in a study of OX40 agonist ivuxolimab in advanced cancers. TCRdb keeps only in-frame clones here, not all; method: immunoSEQ multiplex PCR. This table has 60,000 to 85,000 clones, roughly nine tenths appearing once. The input for sequencing was CD4+ or CD8+ T cells sorted from blood, taken in a trial of the OX40 agonist ivuxolimab. These TCRs come from an adult with an advanced solid tumor such as melanoma, head and neck, liver or kidney cancer.

The chain carries TRBV7-9 and TRBJ1-1; 7 bases are shared with TRBD1. Per germline, CDR1 SEHNR and CDR2 FQNEAQ (reference sequence). This CDR3 is built from 16 residues. V was clipped by 1 base and J by 2 bases; unmatched bases: 7. CDR3 sequence reads: CASSLGGTAINTEAFF. The CDR3 bases are TGTGCCAGCAGCTTAGGCGGGACAGCCATAAACACTGAAGCTTTCTTT.

The rearrangement links TRBV7-9 to TRBJ2-7, with 11 bases matching TRBD1. This CDR3 has 14 residues. Germline V gene lookup returns CDR1 SEHNR and CDR2 FQNEAQ (reference sequence). Losses at the gene ends were 5 bases for V and 4 bases for J; bases not matched to a gene: 4. The CDR3 spells CASSLGQGAYEQYF. CDR3 in DNA: TGTGCCAGCAGCCTTGGACAGGGGGCTTACGAGCAGTACTTC.

This chain links TRBV6-1 with TRBJ2-7; D might be TRBD2 (6 bases). This CDR3 has 14 residues. In germline, CDR1 is MNHNS, CDR2 SASEGT. Trimming removed 7 bases at V and 3 bases at J, with 16 bases between. CDR3 loop: CASTPGQAGYEQYF. CDR3 nucleotides: TGTGCCAGCACCCCAGGTCAAGCGGGCTACGAGCAGTACTTC.

This sequence joins TRBV27 and TRBJ2-5; D possibly corresponds to TRBD2 (6 bases). Germline-derived CDR1 and CDR2 are MNHEY and SMNVEV (reference sequence). This CDR3 contains 15 residues. Between the trimmed V and J ends, which lost 3 bases and 4 bases, there was a span of 15 bases. The CDR3 region is CASSFAGSGRETQYF. The CDR3 DNA reads as TGTGCCAGCAGTTTTGCGGGGAGTGGGAGAGAGACCCAGTACTTC.

The genes are TRBV5-4 and TRBJ1-1; TRBD1 matches at 8 bases. This CDR3 has 14 amino acids. The germline CDR1 and CDR2 sequences are SGHNT and YYREEE (reference sequence). Trimming removed 1 base from V and 3 bases from J; junction bases left unmatched: 2. CDR3 protein: CASSLRQGYTEAFF. In DNA form, the CDR3 reads TGTGCCAGCAGCTTGAGACAGGGGTACACTGAAGCTTTCTTT.

The chain joins TRBV2 to TRBJ2-7; D possibly uses TRBD1 or TRBD2 (7 bases each). Germline lookup yields CDR1 SNHLY and CDR2 FYNNEI. Trimming took off 5 bases at V and 2 bases at J, with 16 bases between the two ends. This CDR3 is 15 amino acids long. The CDR3 is CASSQGGGEAYEQYF. CDR3 bases: TGTGCCAGCAGTCAGGGGGGGGGCGAAGCCTACGAGCAGTACTTC.

V usage is TRBV27 and J usage is TRBJ2-7; D might be TRBD2 (6 bases). The CDR3 has 15 residues. CDR1 and CDR2 from the germline V gene are MNHEY and SMNVEV (reference sequence). Deletions cut 6 bases from V and 3 bases from J, with 18 bases between. The CDR3 nucleotides read TGTGCCAGCAGCCGCCATAACACCGGGGGCTACGAGCAGTACTTC. Protein: CASSRHNTGGYEQYF.

The chain recombines TRBV28 with TRBJ2-2; perhaps D is TRBD1 or TRBD2 (5 bases each). Germline V lookup: CDR1 MDHEN, CDR2 SYDVKM. The CDR3 totals 16 residues. V lost 2 bases, J lost 1 base, and 11 bases lay in between. The CDR3 DNA sequence: TGTGCCAGCAGTTTAATGGGGACGGGGAACACCGGGGAGCTGTTTTTT. It encodes CASSLMGTGNTGELFF.

The chain is built from TRBV2 and TRBJ2-3, with TRBD2 matching 7 bases. Germline V gives CDR1 SNHLY, CDR2 FYNNEI. The length of the CDR3 is 14 residues. Losses at the gene ends were 5 bases for V and 4 bases for J; bases not matched to a gene: 6. The CDR3 protein is CASSQLARADTQYF. Here the CDR3 DNA reads TGTGCCAGCAGTCAACTAGCGCGGGCAGATACGCAGTATTTT.

In DNA, the CDR3 is TGTGCCAGCTCACCAGACCTTCCGAACATTCAGTACTTC. The encoded protein is CASSPDLPNIQYF. The V gene is TRBV18, the J gene TRBJ2-4; D not resolved. Looked up from germline, CDR1 is KGHSH and CDR2 is LQKENI. CDR3 length: 13 residues. Trimming took off 2 bases at V and 7 bases at J, with 9 bases between the two ends. Full variable domain (rest looked up from reference TRBV18 and TRBJ2-4): NAGVMQNPRHLVRRRGQEARLRCSPMKGHSHVYWYRQLPEEGLKFMVYLQKENIIDESGMPKERFSAEFPKEGPSILRIQQVVRGDSAAYFCASSPDLPNIQYFGAGTRLSVL.

The CDR3 DNA reads TGTGCCAGCAGCATCGGGACTAGCCCAACCACCGGGGAGCTGTTTTTT. It is translated as CASSIGTSPTTGELFF. The V and J genes are TRBV9 and TRBJ2-2; 9 bases match TRBD2. Germline CDR1 reads SGDLS; CDR2 reads YYNGEE. V shed 4 bases, J shed 4 bases, and the junction held 8 bases outside the gene matches. The CDR3 is made up of 16 amino acids. Complete variable domain (other parts from reference TRBV9 and TRBJ2-2): DSGVTQTPKHLITATGQRVTLRCSPRSGDLSVYWYQQSLDQGLQFLIQYYNGEERAKGNILERFSAQQFPDLHSELNLSSLELGDSALYFCASSIGTSPTTGELFFGEGSRLTVL.

The genes are TRBV25-1 and TRBJ1-1, with TRBD1 matching 8 bases. The V and J ends lost 1 base and 0 bases, in that order; junction bases with no gene match: 7. Germline V gene data show CDR1 as MGHDK and CDR2 as SYGVNS. CDR3 size: 17 residues. The CDR3 coding sequence is TGTGCCAGCAGTGAATCCCTGACAGGGGATTTGAACACTGAAGCTTTCTTT. This gives the protein CASSESLTGDLNTEAFF.

This clone appeared a single time. The chain couples TRBV5-1 to TRBJ2-7; TRBD1 matches 7 bases. The ends lost 2 bases at V and 0 bases at J; junction bases unmatched: 11. CDR3 length: 17 amino acids. Germline V gives CDR1 SGHRS, CDR2 YFSETQ. In DNA, the CDR3 is TGCGCCAGCAGCTTCAACTGGGGCCAGGGGGTCTCCTACGAGCAGTACTTC. The encoded protein is CASSFNWGQGVSYEQYF.

This chain connects TRBV19 to TRBJ2-3; D gene unclear. Germline loops: CDR1 LNHDA, CDR2 SQIVND (reference sequence). The CDR3 runs to 15 residues. Trimming stripped 4 bases from V and 1 base from J, with 12 bases between. The CDR3 region has the DNA TGTGCCAGTAGTAGCGTCGGATCAGGCACAGATACGCAGTATTTT. It is translated as CASSSVGSGTDTQYF.

This clone showed up just a few times. The chain combines TRBV27 with TRBJ2-1, with 7 bases fitting TRBD2. The CDR3 consists of 15 residues. Germline lookup yields CDR1 MNHEY and CDR2 SMNVEV (reference sequence). V lost 7 bases, J lost 4 bases, and 10 bases stayed unmatched. The CDR3 DNA is TGTGCCAGCAAGTTTAGCGGGTTGAAATACAATGAGCAGTTCTTC. This codes for CASKFSGLKYNEQFF.

The CDR3: CSVAPGDYGYTF. The CDR3 DNA sequence: TGCAGCGTCGCCCCCGGGGACTATGGCTACACCTTC. V usage is TRBV29-1 and J usage is TRBJ1-2; D not certain. The CDR3 is 12 amino acids. Germline assignment: CDR1 SQVTM and CDR2 ANQGSEA. V was shortened by 6 bases and J by 3 bases, with 11 bases between the two germline ends.

This clone appeared a single time. This chain uses TRBV10-3 with TRBJ2-3; the D gene is possibly TRBD2 (6 bases). Trimming shortened V by 2 bases and J by 0 bases, and 15 bases separated the two germline ends. CDR1 is ENHRY and CDR2 is SYGVKD in the germline V gene. The CDR3 has 17 residues. CDR3 residues: CAISEPPGLASTDTQYF. The CDR3 nucleotides read TGTGCCATCAGTGAGCCTCCGGGACTCGCTAGCACAGATACGCAGTATTTT.